The 2 T cell receptor beta chains in this list originate from one sample, sequenced in a study of cytomegalovirus exposure and HLA in healthy donors. The PCR was carried out with 60 Vbeta primers and 13 Jbeta primers. TCRdb's copy holds only in-frame clones and misses some; the assay was immunoSEQ multiplex PCR. The sample contains some 170,000 clones, 75% to 85% of which appear only once. Sequencing was done on a sample of PBMCs. The receptor set was obtained from a man under 40 in good health and CMV-seronegative.

CDR3 in DNA: TGTGCCAGTAGTATAGCCAGGACCCAGCATTTT. Translating gives CASSIARTQHF. The V gene is TRBV19, the J gene TRBJ1-5; the D is unclear. Germline V CDR1 and CDR2: LNHDA, SQIVND (reference sequence). V was pared by 1 base and J by 11 bases, with 6 bases between. The CDR3 totals 11 residues.

The CDR3 sequence is CASTSPNSPLHF. The DNA for the CDR3 is TGTGCCAGCACGAGCCCTAATTCACCCCTCCACTTT. V and J are TRBV7-2 and TRBJ1-6; D is unclear. Trimming removed 7 bases from V and 6 bases from J, with 7 bases in between. Germline V gene lookup returns CDR1 SGHTA and CDR2 FQGNSA. The CDR3 runs 12 residues.